The entry below describes one T cell receptor beta chain. Its antigen is still unknown. This CDR3 has 11 amino acids. V dropped 6 bases and J dropped 7; count of bases not matched to a gene: 3. The germline CDR1 and CDR2 sequences are SQVTM and ANQGSEA. Random-hexamer reverse transcription was applied to roughly 0.5 to 1 ug RNA. By means of immunoSEQ multiplex PCR, TCR beta CDR3 spanning 54 Vbeta and 13 Jbeta underwent amplification. Each CDR3 protein is one row after TCRdb ran MiXCR on the immunoSEQ multiplex PCR reads. The sample has 95,000 to 150,000 distinct CDR3 sequences; over 95% are singletons. Sequencing of TCR beta was performed on blood CD8+ T cells and on blood CD4+ T cells. This sample stems from a study of CD8 T cells in Susac syndrome. Overall study findings and caveats: Only a relatively small number of individuals were included in the TCR sequencing and HLA analysis.

The V gene is TRBV29-1, the J gene TRBJ1-2, with 9 bases lining up with TRBD1. Source material: CD4+ T cells from PBMCs. The origin of this receptor is a human donor with Susac syndrome. The CDR3 region has the DNA TGCAGCGTGGGACAGGGCGGTGGCTACACCTTC. As protein: CSVGQGGGYTF.